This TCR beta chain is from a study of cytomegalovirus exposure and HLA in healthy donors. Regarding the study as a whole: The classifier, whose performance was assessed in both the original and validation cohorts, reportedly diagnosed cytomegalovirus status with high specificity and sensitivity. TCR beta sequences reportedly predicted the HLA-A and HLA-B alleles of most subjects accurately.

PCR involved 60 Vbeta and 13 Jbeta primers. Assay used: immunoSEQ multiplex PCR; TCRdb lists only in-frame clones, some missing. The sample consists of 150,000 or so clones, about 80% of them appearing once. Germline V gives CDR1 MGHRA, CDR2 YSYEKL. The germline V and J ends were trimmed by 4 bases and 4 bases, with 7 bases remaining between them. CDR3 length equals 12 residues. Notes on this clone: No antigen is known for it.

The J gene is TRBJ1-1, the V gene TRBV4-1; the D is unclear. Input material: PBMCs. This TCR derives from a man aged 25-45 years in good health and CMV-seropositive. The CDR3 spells CASSLSGTEAFF. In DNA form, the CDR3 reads TGCGCCAGCAGCCTCAGTGGCACTGAAGCTTTCTTT.